This T cell receptor (beta chain) comes out of a study of T cells after yellow fever vaccination. Study as a whole: Each low-cell-number fraction was prepared by means of SMART-Seq v4 Ultra Low Input.

Per germline, CDR1 SGHTA and CDR2 FQGNSA. The ends lost 5 bases at V and 2 bases at J; junction bases unmatched: 6. CDR3 length: 16 amino acids. Comments on this clonotype: Its antigen is not known.

Study-wide findings and caveats: The CD4 and CD8 compartments had a small share of their clonotypes in common. Subsequent to the booster, the majority of primary-vaccination clones reappeared (96% CD4, about 90% CD8).

As TCR cDNA was made by 5'RACE template switching, a universal primer site and UMIs were added. TCRdb independently ran MiXCR on the 5' RACE reads; one entry per CDR3 protein. The sample carries some 340,000 distinct CDR3 sequences, roughly 4% recorded once. The sample was PBMCs, taken 5 days after the yellow fever booster vaccination. This sequence joins TRBV7-2 and TRBJ2-1; 10 nucleotides align to TRBD2. This TCR derives from a man between 18 and 29 years old who received the YFV17D yellow fever vaccine. In DNA, the CDR3 is TGTGCCAGCAGCCCCGCCGGGACTAGCGCCTACAATGAGCAGTTCTTC. The encoded protein is CASSPAGTSAYNEQFF.